The 32 T cell receptor beta chains listed next were all sequenced from one sample in a study of identifying expanded T cells in peripheral blood. Clones were read by immunoSEQ multiplex PCR, and TCRdb kept only the in-frame ones, dropping some. The table lists about 94,000 clones, roughly 90% of them singletons. Sequenced material: blood. These receptors came from a person between 18 and 75 years old in good health.

The V gene is TRBV27, the J gene TRBJ2-1, with 10 bases identical to TRBD2. V was clipped by 3 bases and J by 6 bases; unmatched bases: 17. The CDR3 covers 19 residues. Looked up from germline, CDR1 is MNHEY and CDR2 is SMNVEV (reference sequence). In nucleotides, the CDR3 is TGTGCCAGCAGTTTCAGGGCTAGCGGGAGTCAAACGTTAGGCAATGAGCAGTTCTTC. Translation gives CASSFRASGSQTLGNEQFF.

This chain joins TRBV28 and TRBJ2-2; D is unclear. Trimming cost V 5 bases and J 7 bases, with 23 bases left between them. The CDR3 sequence is 17 residues long. Germline CDR1 reads MDHEN; CDR2 reads SYDVKM. The CDR3 nucleotides are TGTGCCAGCAGTCCCCTTCCCGGGCAGGCAAGGAGCGGGGAGCTGTTTTTT. Translating it yields CASSPLPGQARSGELFF. Full variable domain (outside the CDR3, taken from reference TRBV28 and TRBJ2-2): DVKVTQSSRYLVKRTGEKVFLECVQDMDHENMFWYRQDPGLGLRLIYFSYDVKMKEKGDIPEGYSVSREKKERFSLILESASTNQTSMYLCASSPLPGQARSGELFFGEGSRLTVL.

The rearrangement uses TRBV7-3 and TRBJ2-5; 7 nucleotides line up with TRBD2. Germline trimming cut 1 base from V and 3 bases from J; bases unmatched to any gene: 14. Per the germline V gene, CDR1 is SGHTA and CDR2 is FQGTGA. This CDR3 contains 18 residues. DNA of the CDR3: TGTGCCAGCAGCTTAAACCCTCCGGGGGGTAGCGAGGAAGAGACCCAGTACTTC. Its protein is CASSLNPPGGSEEETQYF.

V gene TRBV27 combines with J gene TRBJ1-1; unclear D gene. Trimming cost V 5 bases and J 4 bases, with 17 bases left between them. CDR1 and CDR2 from the germline V gene are MNHEY and SMNVEV (reference sequence). This CDR3 is 15 amino acids long. The CDR3 bases are TGTGCCAGCAGTATATTCCCCTCGGCGGGCACTGAAGCTTTCTTT. It codes for CASSIFPSAGTEAFF.

The rearrangement joins TRBV11-3 to TRBJ2-5, with a possible D match to TRBD2 (6 bases). This CDR3 is built from 13 residues. V lost 3 bases, J lost 2 bases, and 7 bases lay in between. The V gene's germline CDR1 is SGHNT and CDR2 YENEEA. DNA of the CDR3: TGTGCCAGCAGCTTTGGGGGGCAAGAGACCCAGTACTTC. Translated: CASSFGGQETQYF. Using reference TRBV11-3 and TRBJ2-5 for the parts outside the CDR3, the full variable domain is EAGVVQSPRYKIIEKKQPVAFWCNPISGHNTLYWYLQNLGQGPELLIRYENEEAVDDSQLPKDRFSAERLKGVDSTLKIQPAELGDSAVYLCASSFGGQETQYFGPGTRLLVL.

This clone has a single count. This chain uses TRBV5-4 with TRBJ2-1, with D tentatively TRBD1 or TRBD2 (6 bases each). CDR1 and CDR2 from the germline V gene are SGHNT and YYREEE (reference sequence). Trimming stripped 0 bases from V and 7 bases from J, with 17 bases between. There are 16 residues in the CDR3. CDR3 sequence reads: CASSLDGGRNLNEQFF. The CDR3 DNA reads TGTGCCAGCAGCTTGGATGGGGGGCGGAACTTGAATGAGCAGTTCTTC.

This chain connects TRBV30 to TRBJ1-4; TRBD1 matches 9 bases. Trimming removed 2 bases from V and 6 bases from J; junction bases left unmatched: 4. Germline values: CDR1 GTSNPN, CDR2 SVGIG (reference sequence). This CDR3 comprises 14 residues. CDR3 sequence reads: CAWSRGTGYEKLFF. The CDR3 bases are TGTGCCTGGAGTAGGGGGACAGGGTATGAAAAACTGTTTTTT.

The chain is built from TRBV5-1 and TRBJ2-4; 10 positions agree with TRBD1. This CDR3 comprises 16 residues. V lost 4 bases and J lost 9; bases outside the gene matches: 13. CDR1 and CDR2 (germline): SGHRS, YFSETQ. CDR3: CASSDRDRGRMGIQYF. The CDR3 nucleotides read TGCGCCAGCAGCGACCGGGACAGGGGTAGAATGGGCATTCAGTACTTC.

This sequence joins TRBV7-3 and TRBJ2-3; a weak D match, TRBD1 (6 bases). V lost 6 bases and J 3 bases, leaving 10 bases between the germline ends. Germline values: CDR1 SGHTA, CDR2 FQGTGA. This CDR3 has 13 residues. The chain's CDR3 is CASSTGSTDTQYF. The CDR3 nucleotides are TGTGCCAGCAGTACAGGGAGTACAGATACGCAGTATTTT.

This clone occurred once. This chain links TRBV5-5 with TRBJ1-1; 7 bases align to TRBD1. The V and J ends lost 6 bases and 1 base, in that order; junction bases with no gene match: 6. CDR3 length equals 14 residues. Germline values: CDR1 SGHKS, CDR2 YYEKEE (reference sequence). CDR3 loop: CASTTGLGNTEAFF. CDR3 nucleotides: TGTGCCAGCACGACAGGGTTGGGGAACACTGAAGCTTTCTTT. The entire variable domain, with the rest obtained from reference TRBV5-5 and TRBJ1-1, is as follows: DAGVTQSPTHLIKTRGQQVTLRCSPISGHKSVSWYQQVLGQGPQFIFQYYEKEERGRGNFPDRFSARQFPNYSSELNVNALLLGDSALYLCASTTGLGNTEAFFGQGTRLTVV.

The V gene is TRBV2, the J gene TRBJ1-1; D gene ambiguous. Germline CDR1 SNHLY, CDR2 FYNNEI. Trimming stripped 4 bases from V and 0 bases from J, with 9 bases between. The CDR3 contains 14 residues. This CDR3 reads CASSAGFMNTEAFF. Here the CDR3 DNA reads TGTGCCAGCAGTGCGGGATTCATGAACACTGAAGCTTTCTTT.

The chain uses TRBV9 and TRBJ2-3; TRBD2 agrees at 15 bases. This CDR3 is built from 20 residues. V was pared by 0 bases and J by 3 bases, with 11 bases of the junction left unmatched. Germline-derived CDR1 and CDR2 are SGDLS and YYNGEE. The CDR3 DNA sequence: TGTGCCAGCAGCGTAGATCGGGCGAGCGGGACTAGCGGGAGGACAGATACGCAGTATTTT. This codes for CASSVDRASGTSGRTDTQYF.

J is TRBJ1-2 and V is TRBV4-2, with D unresolved. This CDR3 has 12 residues. The germline gives CDR1 LGHNA, CDR2 YNFKEQ. The germline V and J ends were trimmed by 0 bases and 6 bases, with 5 bases remaining between them. The CDR3 loop reads CASSQEIHGYTF. The CDR3 nucleotides read TGTGCCAGCAGCCAAGAGATCCATGGCTACACCTTC.

The chain has TRBV7-8 and TRBJ1-2; D uncertain. The CDR3 is 13 residues long. With 5 bases removed from V and 8 bases from J, the gap between germline ends came to 15 bases. Germline loops: CDR1 SGHVS, CDR2 FQNEAQ. The CDR3 nucleotides read TGTGCCAGCAGCCCCTCGGGCCTCGTGGGCTACACCTTC. Its translation: CASSPSGLVGYTF.

This chain joins TRBV10-3 and TRBJ2-1; the match to TRBD2 covers 7 bases. The length of the CDR3 is 15 residues. CDR1 ENHRY and CDR2 SYGVKD come from the germline V gene. The V and J ends lost 5 bases and 5 bases, in that order; junction bases with no gene match: 9. The CDR3 protein is CAISNGGLGNNEQFF. CDR3 sequence (DNA): TGTGCCATCAGTAACGGGGGGTTAGGGAACAATGAGCAGTTCTTC.

The CDR3 reads CAWSVGSDTDTQYF. CDR3 sequence (DNA): TGTGCCTGGAGTGTGGGGTCCGACACAGATACGCAGTATTTT. The V and J genes are TRBV30 and TRBJ2-3; D uncertain. The germline V and J ends were trimmed by 0 bases and 2 bases, with 9 bases remaining between them. The CDR3 runs to 14 residues. Germline V CDR1 and CDR2: GTSNPN, SVGIG (reference sequence).

The chain employs TRBV5-6 and TRBJ1-2; no clear D gene. Germline CDR1 and CDR2: SGHDT and YYEEEE. The CDR3 is 11 amino acids. Trimming stripped 0 bases from V and 6 bases from J, with 3 bases between. CDR3 in amino acids: CASSLEHGYTF. The CDR3 DNA reads TGTGCCAGCAGCTTGGAACATGGCTACACCTTC.

V usage is TRBV7-9 and J usage is TRBJ2-1, with 12 bases lining up with TRBD2. The CDR3 sequence is 18 residues long. Germline trimming cut 5 bases from V and 5 bases from J; bases unmatched to any gene: 13. Germline V lookup: CDR1 SEHNR, CDR2 FQNEAQ (reference sequence). The CDR3 protein is CASSPTGTSGPPNNEQFF. In DNA, the CDR3 is TGTGCCAGCAGCCCGACCGGGACTAGCGGGCCGCCTAACAATGAGCAGTTCTTC.

This chain joins TRBV18 and TRBJ2-5; no reliable D call. The CDR3 is 12 amino acids. Trimming took 8 bases from V and 5 from J, leaving 12 bases between them. The germline gives CDR1 KGHSH, CDR2 LQKENI. Here the CDR3 reads CASHELGETQYF. DNA of the CDR3: TGTGCCAGCCACGAGCTAGGGGAGACCCAGTACTTC.

This chain links TRBV29-1 with TRBJ2-5, with 7 positions matching TRBD1. The germline CDR1 and CDR2 sequences are SQVTM and ANQGSEA. The CDR3 runs to 13 residues. V was pared by 6 bases and J by 5 bases, with 9 bases of the junction left unmatched. The CDR3 DNA is TGCAGCGTGACGAGGACAGGAGTGGAGACCCAGTACTTC. Protein sequence: CSVTRTGVETQYF. Together with reference TRBV29-1 and TRBJ2-5, the CDR3 gives the full variable domain: SAVISQKPSRDICQRGTSLTIQCQVDSQVTMMFWYRQQPGQSLTLIATANQGSEATYESGFVIDKFPISRPNLTFSTLTVSNMSPEDSSIYLCSVTRTGVETQYFGPGTRLLVL.

This chain links TRBV30 with TRBJ1-1; D is undetermined. The CDR3 length is 13 residues. Looked up from germline, CDR1 is GTSNPN and CDR2 is SVGIG (reference sequence). This CDR3 reads CGAWRRLNTEAFF. The CDR3 DNA reads TGTGGTGCTTGGAGGAGACTGAACACTGAAGCTTTCTTT.

This sequence joins TRBV19 and TRBJ1-5; the match to TRBD1 covers 8 bases. Germline CDR1 reads LNHDA; CDR2 reads SQIVND (reference sequence). The V gene end was trimmed by 4 bases and the J gene end by 4 bases; junction bases not matched to a gene: 12. The CDR3 is 17 residues long. The CDR3, as DNA: TGTGCCAGTAGTACCTTTCAAGGATACAGGGGGAATCAGCCCCAGCATTTT. Residues: CASSTFQGYRGNQPQHF.

J is TRBJ2-4 and V is TRBV9, with a tentative D call TRBD2 (8 bases). This CDR3 has 15 residues. Germline V gene data show CDR1 as SGDLS and CDR2 as YYNGEE. The ends were cut back, 4 bases at V and 5 bases at J, with 16 bases in the middle. This CDR3 reads CASSPRGTRQNIQYF. The DNA of the CDR3 is TGTGCCAGCAGCCCCAGGGGGACTAGACAAAACATTCAGTACTTC.

The genes are TRBV4-1 and TRBJ1-3; tentative D call: TRBD1 (5 bases). Germline values: CDR1 MGHRA, CDR2 YSYEKL. CDR3 size: 18 residues. Trimming shortened V by 0 bases and J by 0 bases, and 15 bases separated the two germline ends. The CDR3 coding sequence is TGCGCCAGCAGCCAAGACCCCGGGGGGTCCATCTCTGGAAACACCATATATTTT. Translation gives CASSQDPGGSISGNTIYF.

This chain joins TRBV11-2 and TRBJ2-3, with 7 bases identical to TRBD2. The CDR3 is made up of 19 amino acids. Germline-derived CDR1 and CDR2 are SGHAT and FQNNGV. V dropped 4 bases and J dropped 2; count of bases not matched to a gene: 18. The CDR3 DNA is TGTGCCAGCAGCTATTTCTCCAGGGCGGGGAGGGGTCTCACAGATACGCAGTATTTT. Residues: CASSYFSRAGRGLTDTQYF.

The chain recombines TRBV6-6 with TRBJ1-1; D ambiguous. Trimming took off 2 bases at V and 0 bases at J, with 7 bases between the two ends. CDR3 length: 14 amino acids. Germline assignment: CDR1 MNHNY and CDR2 SVGAGI (reference sequence). CDR3 protein: CASSYTSLNTEAFF. In nucleotides, the CDR3 is TGTGCCAGCAGTTACACGAGCTTGAACACTGAAGCTTTCTTT.

This chain links TRBV5-6 with TRBJ2-7; TRBD1 might be the D (5 bases). Looked up from germline, CDR1 is SGHDT and CDR2 is YYEEEE. V gave up 0 bases and J gave up 2 bases, with 12 bases separating them. This CDR3 has 15 amino acids. DNA for the CDR3: TGTGCCAGCAGCTTGGGTGCAGGGTTAACCTACGAGCAGTACTTC. It encodes CASSLGAGLTYEQYF.

CDR3 in amino acids: CASSLTGRVGEEKLFF. For the CDR3, the DNA is TGTGCCAGCAGCTTAACAGGCAGGGTGGGTGAGGAAAAACTGTTTTTT. V and J are TRBV5-6 and TRBJ1-4; TRBD1 might be the D (5 bases). Germline assignment: CDR1 SGHDT and CDR2 YYEEEE. The CDR3 covers 16 residues. Trimming cost V 2 bases and J 8 bases, with 19 bases left between them.

The chain joins TRBV19 to TRBJ1-1; 8 bases fit TRBD1. The CDR3 runs to 15 residues. V dropped 6 bases and J dropped 2; count of bases not matched to a gene: 8. Germline values: CDR1 LNHDA, CDR2 SQIVND (reference sequence). CDR3 amino acids: CASRDRDRLNTEAFF. Here the CDR3 DNA reads TGTGCCAGTAGGGACCGGGACAGGCTAAACACTGAAGCTTTCTTT.

The chain couples TRBV4-1 to TRBJ1-4, with no clear D. The V end was cut by 9 bases, the J end by 7 bases, with 15 bases between. CDR3 length: 13 amino acids. The V gene's germline CDR1 is MGHRA and CDR2 YSYEKL. CDR3 sequence: CASIGGIGEKLFF. As DNA, the CDR3 is TGCGCCAGTATTGGCGGGATAGGTGAAAAACTGTTTTTT.

This clone occurred a few times. The J gene is TRBJ1-2, the V gene TRBV19; D call uncertain. Deletions cut 0 bases from V and 8 bases from J, with 10 bases between. This CDR3 comprises 13 residues. Looked up from germline, CDR1 is LNHDA and CDR2 is SQIVND (reference sequence). The DNA for the CDR3 is TGTGCCAGTAGTATAGAAGGTTCGAACGGCTACACCTTC. It translates to CASSIEGSNGYTF. Combining the CDR3 with reference TRBV19 and TRBJ1-2 gives the whole variable domain DGGITQSPKYLFRKEGQNVTLSCEQNLNHDAMYWYRQDPGQGLRLIYYSQIVNDFQKGDIAEGYSVSREKKESFPLTVTSAQKNPTAFYLCASSIEGSNGYTFGSGTRLTVV.

The chain has TRBV10-2 and TRBJ2-2, with 11 bases lining up with TRBD2. This CDR3 is 13 amino acids long. V lost 6 bases, J lost 8 bases, and 2 bases stayed unmatched. Germline-derived CDR1 and CDR2 are WSHSY and SAAADI. The CDR3 loop reads CASRLAGGGELFF. The CDR3 DNA reads as TGCGCCAGCAGGCTAGCGGGAGGTGGGGAGCTGTTTTTT.